This T cell receptor (beta chain) came from a study of blood T cell repertoires in COVID-19. On the study more broadly: There were acute and convalescent COVID-19 samples, and they came from the United States, Italy and Spain. From T cells, B-cell-depleted T cells, or PBMCs came the material, which was cDNA or gDNA.

V trimming: 6 bases; J trimming: 5 bases; junction bases outside the gene matches: 14. This CDR3 is 17 amino acids long. Germline V gene lookup returns CDR1 WSHSY and CDR2 SAAADI. The age range of participants was roughly 18 to 90 years, with residence in about 25 US areas. As originally analysed: Researchers report that nucleated cell counts were estimated from reference gene primer amplification. Profiled with immunoSEQ multiplex PCR; TCRdb holds only in-frame clones, not every one. D and trimming come from the DNA, and the V and J calls and clone size come from that table. The profile shows around 300,000 clones, 70% to 90% of them singletons.

The chain is built from TRBV10-2 and TRBJ2-5; 11 bases agree with TRBD2. Sequenced sample: PBMCs or T cells enriched from blood (not recorded which). The TCR was taken from a woman in her twenties or thirties who had recovered from COVID-19. The CDR3 DNA sequence: TGCGCCAGCAGCTACTCACTGCTAGCGGGGGGCAGGGAGACCCAGTACTTC. Translation: CASSYSLLAGGRETQYF.